The 3 T cell receptor beta chains in this list originate from one sample, sequenced in a study of shared clonotypes between healthy human individuals. Using immunoSEQ multiplex PCR, the repertoire was profiled, and TCRdb retains in-frame clones only, with some absent. The sample has 550,000 to 800,000 clones, roughly 70% seen once. The sequenced sample was memory CD4+ T cells sorted from blood. Subset noted: CD45RA-negative fraction. These receptors originate from a woman aged 30 to 39 in good health.

This clone was detected a few times. This chain joins TRBV5-1 and TRBJ2-5; TRBD2 matches 11 bases. Germline lookup yields CDR1 SGHRS and CDR2 YFSETQ. V was clipped by 0 bases and J by 2 bases; unmatched bases: 6. This CDR3 is 17 amino acids long. Written as DNA, the CDR3 is TGCGCCAGCAGCTTGGGACTAGCGGGACTCGGTCAAGAGACCCAGTACTTC. As protein: CASSLGLAGLGQETQYF.

V usage is TRBV30 and J usage is TRBJ1-5; 7 bases fit TRBD1. Trimming took 3 bases from V and 6 from J; bases not matched to a gene: 11. The CDR3 totals 15 residues. Germline loops: CDR1 GTSNPN, CDR2 SVGIG (reference sequence). CDR3 loop: CAWSVLEGAGQPQHF. In DNA, the CDR3 is TGTGCCTGGAGCGTACTAGAGGGGGCCGGTCAGCCCCAGCATTTT.

The chain employs TRBV11-3 and TRBJ2-1; perhaps TRBD2 as D (7 bases). CDR3 size: 14 residues. The germline V gene has CDR1 SGHNT and CDR2 YENEEA. V was pared by 2 bases and J by 9 bases, with 14 bases between. The CDR3 DNA follows: TGTGCCAGCAGCTTAAGCGGGACAAGGGGTGAGCAGTTCTTC. It yields the protein CASSLSGTRGEQFF.